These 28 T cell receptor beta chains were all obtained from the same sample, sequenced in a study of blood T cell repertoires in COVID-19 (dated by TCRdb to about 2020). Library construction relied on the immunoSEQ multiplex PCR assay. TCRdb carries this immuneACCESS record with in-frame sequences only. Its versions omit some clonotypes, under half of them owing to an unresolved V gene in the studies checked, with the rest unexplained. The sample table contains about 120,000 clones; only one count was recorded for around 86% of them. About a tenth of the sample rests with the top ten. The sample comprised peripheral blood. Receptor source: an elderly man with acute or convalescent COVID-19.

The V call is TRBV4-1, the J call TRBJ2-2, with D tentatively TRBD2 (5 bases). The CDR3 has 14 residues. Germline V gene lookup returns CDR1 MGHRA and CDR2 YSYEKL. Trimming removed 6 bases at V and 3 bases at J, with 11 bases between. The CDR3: CASRGVVDTGELFF. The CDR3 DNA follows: TGCGCCAGCAGGGGAGTTGTTGACACCGGGGAGCTGTTTTTT.

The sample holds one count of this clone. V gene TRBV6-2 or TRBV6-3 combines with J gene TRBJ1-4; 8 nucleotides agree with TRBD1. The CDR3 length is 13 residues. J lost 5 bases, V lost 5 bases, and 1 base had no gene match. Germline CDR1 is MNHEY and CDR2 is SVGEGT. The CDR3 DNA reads TGTGCCAGCAGTCGGACAGGGAATGAAAAACTGTTTTTT. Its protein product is CASSRTGNEKLFF.

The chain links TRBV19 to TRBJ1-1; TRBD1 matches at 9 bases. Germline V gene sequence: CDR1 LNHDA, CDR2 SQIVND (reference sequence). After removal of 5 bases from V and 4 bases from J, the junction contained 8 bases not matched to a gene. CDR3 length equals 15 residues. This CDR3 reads CASSAEPQGATEAFF. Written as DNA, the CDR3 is TGTGCCAGTAGTGCGGAACCACAGGGGGCCACTGAAGCTTTCTTT.

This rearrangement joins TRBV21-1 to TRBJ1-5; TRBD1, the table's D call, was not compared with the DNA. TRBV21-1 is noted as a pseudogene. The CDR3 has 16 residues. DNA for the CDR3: TGTGCCAGCAGCAAAGCGGAGCACAGGGCACAGCGGCCCCAGCATTTT. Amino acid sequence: CASSKAEHRAQRPQHF.

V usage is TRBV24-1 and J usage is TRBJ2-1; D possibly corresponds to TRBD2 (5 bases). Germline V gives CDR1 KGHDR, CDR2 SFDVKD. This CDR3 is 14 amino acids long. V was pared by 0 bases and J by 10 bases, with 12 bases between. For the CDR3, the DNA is TGTGCCACCAGTGATTTGGGGCCGGGGAGCGAGCAGTTCTTC. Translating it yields CATSDLGPGSEQFF.

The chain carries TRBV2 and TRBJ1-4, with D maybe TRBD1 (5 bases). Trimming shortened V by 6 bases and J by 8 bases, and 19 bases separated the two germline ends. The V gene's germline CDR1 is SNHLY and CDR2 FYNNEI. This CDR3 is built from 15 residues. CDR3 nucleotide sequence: TGTGCCAGCAGCCTAAGGGGCGGTCAGAGGGAAAAACTGTTTTTT. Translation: CASSLRGGQREKLFF.

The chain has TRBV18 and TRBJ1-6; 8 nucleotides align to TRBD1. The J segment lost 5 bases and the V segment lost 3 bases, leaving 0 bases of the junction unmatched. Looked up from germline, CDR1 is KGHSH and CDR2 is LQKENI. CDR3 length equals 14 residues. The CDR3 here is CASSPTGDNSPLHF. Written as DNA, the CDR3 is TGTGCCAGCTCACCGACAGGGGATAATTCACCCCTCCACTTT.

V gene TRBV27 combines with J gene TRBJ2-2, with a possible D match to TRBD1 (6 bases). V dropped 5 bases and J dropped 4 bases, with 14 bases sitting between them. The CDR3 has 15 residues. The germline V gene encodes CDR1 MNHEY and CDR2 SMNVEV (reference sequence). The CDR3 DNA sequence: TGTGCCAGCAGTAGCCCTACAGGGACCACCGGGGAGCTGTTTTTT. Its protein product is CASSSPTGTTGELFF.

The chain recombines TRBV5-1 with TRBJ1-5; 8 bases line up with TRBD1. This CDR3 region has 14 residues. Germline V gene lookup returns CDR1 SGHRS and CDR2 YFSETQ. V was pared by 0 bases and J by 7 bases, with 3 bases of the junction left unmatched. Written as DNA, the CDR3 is TGCGCCAGCAGCTTGGGGACAGGGAAACAGCCCCAGCATTTT. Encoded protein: CASSLGTGKQPQHF.

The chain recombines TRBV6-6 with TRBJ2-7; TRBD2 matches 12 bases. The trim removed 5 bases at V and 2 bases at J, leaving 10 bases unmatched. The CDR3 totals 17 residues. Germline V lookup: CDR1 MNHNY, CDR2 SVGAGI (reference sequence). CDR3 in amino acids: CASSRTSGINIPYEQYF. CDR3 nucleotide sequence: TGTGCCAGCAGTCGGACTAGCGGGATTAACATTCCCTACGAGCAGTACTTC.

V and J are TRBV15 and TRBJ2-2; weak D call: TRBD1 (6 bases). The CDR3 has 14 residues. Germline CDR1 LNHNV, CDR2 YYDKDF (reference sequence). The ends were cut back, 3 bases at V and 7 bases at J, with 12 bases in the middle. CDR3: CATSSWQGIGELFF. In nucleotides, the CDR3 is TGTGCCACCAGCAGCTGGCAGGGGATCGGGGAGCTGTTTTTT.

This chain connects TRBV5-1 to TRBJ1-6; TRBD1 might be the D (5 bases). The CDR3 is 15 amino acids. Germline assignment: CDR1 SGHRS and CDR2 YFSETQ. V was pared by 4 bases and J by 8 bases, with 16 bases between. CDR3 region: CASSPRQGADSPLHF. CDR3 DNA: TGCGCCAGCAGCCCCCGGCAGGGTGCTGATTCACCCCTCCACTTT.

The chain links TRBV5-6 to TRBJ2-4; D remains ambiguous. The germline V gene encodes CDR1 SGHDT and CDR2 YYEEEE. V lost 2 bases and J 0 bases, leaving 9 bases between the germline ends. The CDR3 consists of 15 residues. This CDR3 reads CASSLSPIAKNIQYF. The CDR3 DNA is TGTGCCAGCAGCTTAAGCCCGATAGCCAAAAACATTCAGTACTTC.

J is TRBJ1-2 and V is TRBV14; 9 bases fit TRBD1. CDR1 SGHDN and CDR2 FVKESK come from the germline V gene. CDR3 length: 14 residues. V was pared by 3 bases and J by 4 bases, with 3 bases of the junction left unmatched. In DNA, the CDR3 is TGTGCCAGCAGCCAGGTACAGGGGGCCTATGGCTACACCTTC. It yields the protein CASSQVQGAYGYTF.

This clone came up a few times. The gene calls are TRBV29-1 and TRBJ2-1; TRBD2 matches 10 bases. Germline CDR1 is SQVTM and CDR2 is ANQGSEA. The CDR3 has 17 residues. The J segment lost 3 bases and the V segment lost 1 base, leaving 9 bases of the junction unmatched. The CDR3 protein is CSVEGVERGGGYNEQFF. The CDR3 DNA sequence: TGCAGCGTTGAAGGGGTTGAGCGGGGGGGCGGCTACAATGAGCAGTTCTTC.

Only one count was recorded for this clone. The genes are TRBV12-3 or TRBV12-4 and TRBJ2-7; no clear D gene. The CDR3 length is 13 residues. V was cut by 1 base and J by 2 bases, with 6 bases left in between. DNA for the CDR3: TGTGCCAGCAGTTTAGACAAGACCTACGAGCAGTACTTC. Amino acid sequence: CASSLDKTYEQYF.

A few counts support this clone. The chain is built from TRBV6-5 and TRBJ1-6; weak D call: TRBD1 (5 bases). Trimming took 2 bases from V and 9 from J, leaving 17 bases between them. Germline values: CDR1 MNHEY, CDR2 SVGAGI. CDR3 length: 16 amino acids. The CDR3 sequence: CASSYGKGPFFSPLHF. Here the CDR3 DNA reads TGTGCCAGCAGTTACGGGAAGGGGCCCTTTTTTTCACCCCTCCACTTT.

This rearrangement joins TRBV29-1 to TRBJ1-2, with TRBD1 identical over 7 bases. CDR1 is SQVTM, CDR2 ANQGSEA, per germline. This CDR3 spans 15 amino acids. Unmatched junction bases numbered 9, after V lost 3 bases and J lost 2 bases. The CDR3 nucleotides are TGCAGCGTTGAGTCACAGGGGTTACGAAACTATGGCTACACCTTC. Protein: CSVESQGLRNYGYTF.

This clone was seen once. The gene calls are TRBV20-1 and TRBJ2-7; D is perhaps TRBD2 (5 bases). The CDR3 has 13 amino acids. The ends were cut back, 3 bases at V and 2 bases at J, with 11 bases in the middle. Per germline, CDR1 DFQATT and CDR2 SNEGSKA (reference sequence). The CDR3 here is CSASRAGPYEQYF. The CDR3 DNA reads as TGCAGTGCTAGTAGGGCGGGTCCCTACGAGCAGTACTTC.

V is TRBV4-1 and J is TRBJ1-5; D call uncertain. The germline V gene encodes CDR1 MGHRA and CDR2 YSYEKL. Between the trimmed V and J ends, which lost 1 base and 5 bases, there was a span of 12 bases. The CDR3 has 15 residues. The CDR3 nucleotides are TGCGCCAGCAGCCAAGTCTTGGGCTGGGATCAGCCCCAGCATTTT. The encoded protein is CASSQVLGWDQPQHF.

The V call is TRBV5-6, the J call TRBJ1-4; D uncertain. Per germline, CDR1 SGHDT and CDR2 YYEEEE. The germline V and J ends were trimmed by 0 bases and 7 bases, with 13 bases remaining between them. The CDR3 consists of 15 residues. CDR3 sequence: CASSLVQAFGEKLFF. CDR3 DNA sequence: TGTGCCAGCAGCTTGGTTCAGGCATTTGGTGAAAAACTGTTTTTT.

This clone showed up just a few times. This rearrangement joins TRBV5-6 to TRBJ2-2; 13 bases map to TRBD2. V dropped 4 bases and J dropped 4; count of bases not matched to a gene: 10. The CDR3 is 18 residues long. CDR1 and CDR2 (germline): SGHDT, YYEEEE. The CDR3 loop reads CASSPGTSGVRSTGELFF. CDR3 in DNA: TGTGCCAGCAGCCCAGGGACTAGCGGGGTTCGAAGCACCGGGGAGCTGTTTTTT.

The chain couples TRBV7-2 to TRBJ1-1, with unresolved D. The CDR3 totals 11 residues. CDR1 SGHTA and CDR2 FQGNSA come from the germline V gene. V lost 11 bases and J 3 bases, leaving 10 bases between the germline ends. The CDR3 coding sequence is TGTGCCTCGGCCCGGGACACTGAAGCTTTCTTT. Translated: CASARDTEAFF.

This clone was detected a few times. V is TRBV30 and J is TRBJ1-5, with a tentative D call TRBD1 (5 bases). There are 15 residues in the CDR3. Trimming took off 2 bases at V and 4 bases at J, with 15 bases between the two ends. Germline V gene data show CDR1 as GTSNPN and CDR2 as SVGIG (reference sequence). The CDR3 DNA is TGTGCCTGGAGTCCCGGAGGGACTACTAATCAGCCCCAGCATTTT. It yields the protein CAWSPGGTTNQPQHF.

The CDR3 DNA follows: TGCGCCAGCAGTGTGTTGGGGACAGGGAACACTGAAGCTTTCTTT. This codes for CASSVLGTGNTEAFF. The V call is TRBV10-2, the J call TRBJ1-1; 8 nucleotides agree with TRBD1. The CDR3 has 15 amino acids. Per the germline V gene, CDR1 is WSHSY and CDR2 is SAAADI. The junction had 5 bases not matched to a gene; V was cut back by 4 bases and J by 1 base.

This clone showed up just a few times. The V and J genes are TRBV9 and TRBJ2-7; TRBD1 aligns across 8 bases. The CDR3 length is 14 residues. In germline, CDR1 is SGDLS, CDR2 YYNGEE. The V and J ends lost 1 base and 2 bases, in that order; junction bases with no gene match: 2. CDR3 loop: CASSVQGATYEQYF. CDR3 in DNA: TGTGCCAGCAGCGTACAGGGGGCGACCTACGAGCAGTACTTC.

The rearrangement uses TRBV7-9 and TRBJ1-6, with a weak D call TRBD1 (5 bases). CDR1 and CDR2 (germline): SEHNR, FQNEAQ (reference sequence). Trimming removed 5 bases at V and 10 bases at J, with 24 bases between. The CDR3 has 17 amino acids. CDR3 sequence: CASSHRSSRGIGSPLHF. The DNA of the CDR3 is TGTGCCAGCAGCCACAGGTCGTCCCGGGGGATAGGATCACCCCTCCACTTT.

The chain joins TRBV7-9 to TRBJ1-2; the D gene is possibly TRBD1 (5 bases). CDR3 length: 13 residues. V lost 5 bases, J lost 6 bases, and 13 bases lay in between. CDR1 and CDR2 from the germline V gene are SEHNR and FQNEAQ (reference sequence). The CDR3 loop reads CASSGGTHDGYTF. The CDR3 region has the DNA TGTGCCAGCAGCGGCGGGACCCACGATGGCTACACCTTC.